One sample yielded the 12 T cell receptor beta chains listed below, sequenced in a study of blood T cell repertoires in COVID-19. The repertoire was sequenced with immunoSEQ multiplex PCR; TCRdb's copy has only in-frame clones and lacks some. The sample has 120,000 or so clones; approximately 81% are singletons. Sequencing was carried out using peripheral blood. These receptors originate from a man in his 60s with acute or convalescent COVID-19.

The CDR3 nucleotides are TGTGCCAGCAGTTCAGGGGGCGCAAACACCTTC. Encoded protein: CASSSGGANTF. The chain recombines TRBV6-5 with TRBJ1-2; TRBD1 matches at 8 bases. This CDR3 has 11 amino acids. J was trimmed by 12 bases and V by 4 bases; bases with no gene match: 4. The V gene's germline CDR1 is MNHEY and CDR2 SVGAGI.

This chain joins TRBV30 and TRBJ1-2; D not resolved. V lost 0 bases and J lost 4, with 9 bases in between. The CDR3 is 13 amino acids. Germline V gene lookup returns CDR1 GTSNPN and CDR2 SVGIG (reference sequence). This CDR3 reads CAWSVTAIYGYTF. The CDR3, as DNA: TGTGCCTGGAGTGTAACAGCTATCTATGGCTACACCTTC. The complete variable domain, with remaining parts taken from reference TRBV30 and TRBJ1-2, reads SQTIHQWPATLVQPVGSPLSLECTVEGTSNPNLYWYRQAAGRGLQLLFYSVGIGQISSEVPQNLSASRPQDRQFILSSKKLLLSDSGFYLCAWSVTAIYGYTFGSGTRLTVV.

This clone was detected only a few times. The chain combines TRBV15 with TRBJ2-7, with 7 bases fitting TRBD1. The CDR3 contains 15 residues. V trimming: 0 bases; J trimming: 0 bases; junction bases outside the gene matches: 2. Germline-derived CDR1 and CDR2 are LNHNV and YYDKDF (reference sequence). CDR3 bases: TGTGCCACCAGCAGAGAAACAGGGGTCTCCTACGAGCAGTACTTC. This translates into CATSRETGVSYEQYF.

This rearrangement joins TRBV18 to TRBJ1-4, with D uncertain. V was trimmed by 1 base and J by 7 bases, leaving 16 bases between them. Germline loops: CDR1 KGHSH, CDR2 LQKENI. CDR3 size: 16 residues. The CDR3 nucleotides are TGTGCCAGCTCACCACTCAGTTTGGGAGGTGGTGAAAAACTGTTTTTT. This codes for CASSPLSLGGGEKLFF.

This chain joins TRBV27 and TRBJ2-7, with 11 bases matching TRBD1. Germline V CDR1 and CDR2: MNHEY, SMNVEV (reference sequence). V lost 5 bases to trimming and J lost 6 bases; unmatched junction nucleotides: 12. The CDR3 spans 16 residues. In DNA form, the CDR3 reads TGTGCCAGCAGTCGCACCGGACAGGGGGCTAAGGGCGAGCAGTACTTC. It yields the protein CASSRTGQGAKGEQYF.

V gene TRBV4-1 combines with J gene TRBJ2-5; D might be TRBD1 (6 bases). Germline-derived CDR1 and CDR2 are MGHRA and YSYEKL. V was pared by 0 bases and J by 3 bases, with 17 bases between. There are 17 residues in the CDR3. The CDR3 spells CASSQDRGAAGEETQYF. CDR3 sequence (DNA): TGCGCCAGCAGCCAAGATCGGGGAGCGGCAGGGGAAGAGACCCAGTACTTC.

This clone has only a few counts. The chain couples TRBV7-9 to TRBJ1-5; unclear D gene. Trimming stripped 4 bases from V and 4 bases from J, with 14 bases between. The CDR3 sequence is 15 residues long. Germline CDR1 and CDR2: SEHNR and FQNEAQ (reference sequence). The CDR3 region has the DNA TGTGCCAGCAGCTCAGCCGAGTCGGGGAATCAGCCCCAGCATTTT. It is translated as CASSSAESGNQPQHF.

The CDR3 DNA reads as TGTGCCAGCAGTGAAGCGGAGGGAGCGAGCTCCTACAATGAGCAGTTCTTC. Its translation is CASSEAEGASSYNEQFF. This rearrangement joins TRBV2 to TRBJ2-1, with D perhaps TRBD2 (6 bases). The germline V and J ends were trimmed by 0 bases and 0 bases, with 12 bases remaining between them. Looked up from germline, CDR1 is SNHLY and CDR2 is FYNNEI. The CDR3 loop spans 17 amino acids.

The V gene is TRBV29-1, the J gene TRBJ1-2; 7 bases line up with TRBD1. Trimming took 7 bases from V and 4 from J; bases not matched to a gene: 12. Germline CDR1 and CDR2: SQVTM and ANQGSEA. CDR3 length: 14 amino acids. CDR3 sequence: CSDRAAGQPYGYTF. CDR3 DNA sequence: TGCAGCGATCGTGCGGCGGGACAGCCCTATGGCTACACCTTC.

This sequence joins TRBV19 and TRBJ1-2; TRBD1 matches at 10 bases. The V segment lost 5 bases and the J segment 7 bases; nucleotides outside the gene matches: 7. In germline, CDR1 is LNHDA, CDR2 SQIVND (reference sequence). CDR3 length: 14 amino acids. DNA for the CDR3: TGTGCCAGTAGTTCTGGGACAGGGGTTCCTGGCTACACCTTC. It is translated as CASSSGTGVPGYTF.

This chain uses TRBV30 with TRBJ2-6; D possibly corresponds to TRBD2 (6 bases). Germline V gene sequence: CDR1 GTSNPN, CDR2 SVGIG (reference sequence). V lost 4 bases and J 2 bases, leaving 18 bases between the germline ends. The CDR3 contains 17 residues. The CDR3 reads CAWTRGRARTGANVLTF. The CDR3, as DNA: TGTGCCTGGACGCGGGGCAGGGCGAGGACTGGGGCCAACGTCCTGACTTTC.

This clone has only a few counts. The rearrangement joins TRBV12-3 or TRBV12-4 to TRBJ2-7, with 7 bases lining up with TRBD1. The CDR3 runs to 13 residues. J lost 1 base, V lost 6 bases, and 3 bases had no gene match. CDR3 in amino acids: CASRQGQSYEQYF. The CDR3 coding sequence is TGTGCCAGCAGGCAGGGACAGTCCTACGAGCAGTACTTC.